Listed below are T cell receptor beta chains from one sample, sequenced in a study of blood T cell repertoires in COVID-19. Sequenced by immunoSEQ multiplex PCR; TCRdb stores in-frame clones only, minus some. The repertoire holds around 430,000 clones, with around nine tenths as singletons. Sequencing was done on a sample of PBMCs or T cells enriched from blood (not recorded which). The origin of the receptors is a woman in her fifties or sixties who had recovered from COVID-19. CDR3s leave out the opening cysteine and the closing phenylalanine or tryptophan.

CDR3 length,J gene,V gene,CDR3 protein
11,TRBJ2-7,TRBV28,ASIAGGTYEQY
13,TRBJ2-7,TRBV5-1,ASSLVVTGDYEQY
13,TRBJ2-3,TRBV5-8,ASSLRPPNEDTQY
13,TRBJ2-1,TRBV4-2,ASSQLAGEYNEQF
12,TRBJ1-4,TRBV27,ASSMDRGNEKLF
11,TRBJ1-2,TRBV28,ASSSGDLYGYT
13,TRBJ1-5,TRBV5-8,ASSYGTEKNQPQH
12,TRBJ1-1,TRBV11-2,ASSLRQGTIEAF
8,TRBJ2-7,TRBV2,ASSLYEQY
12,TRBJ2-2,TRBV3-1/TRBV3-2,ASSQVSDTGELF
13,TRBJ2-7,TRBV3-1/TRBV3-2,ASSQGLAGVGEQY
13,TRBJ2-2,TRBV9,ASSSSTADTGELF
14,TRBJ1-2,TRBV30,AWSVRRRGQNYGYT
13,TRBJ2-5,TRBV18,ASSPRGSGGETQY
13,TRBJ1-1,TRBV10-3,AISESSGRDTEAF
13,TRBJ1-5,TRBV2,ASSALTGYNQPQH
12,TRBJ2-7,TRBV7-2,ASSLWRGAYEQY
14,TRBJ1-2,TRBV27,ASSLSSSRGNYGYT
14,TRBJ2-3,TRBV24-1,ATRKKVGTGGYTQY
12,TRBJ1-2,TRBV20-1,SASGMAGGFGYT
13,TRBJ2-3,TRBV3-1/TRBV3-2,ASSPTSGGADTQY
11,TRBJ2-1,TRBV28,ASSLSLPNEQF
10,TRBJ2-1,TRBV5-8,ASNRDLHEQF
13,TRBJ1-5,TRBV7-2,ASSLFWGDGQPQH